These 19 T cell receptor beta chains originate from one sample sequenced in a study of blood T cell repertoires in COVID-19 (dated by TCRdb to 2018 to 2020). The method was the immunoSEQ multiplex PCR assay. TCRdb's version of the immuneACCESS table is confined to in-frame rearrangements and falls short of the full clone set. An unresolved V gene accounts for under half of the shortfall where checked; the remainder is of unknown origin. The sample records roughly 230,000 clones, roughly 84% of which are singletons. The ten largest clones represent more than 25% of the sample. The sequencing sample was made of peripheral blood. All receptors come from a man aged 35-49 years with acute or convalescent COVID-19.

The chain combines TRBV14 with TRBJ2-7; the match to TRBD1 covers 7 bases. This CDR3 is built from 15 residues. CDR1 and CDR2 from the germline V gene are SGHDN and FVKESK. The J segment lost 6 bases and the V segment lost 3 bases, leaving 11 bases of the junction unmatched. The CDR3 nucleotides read TGTGCCAGCAGCCATCAGACAGGGTCTGCATCCGAGCAGTACTTC. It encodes CASSHQTGSASEQYF.

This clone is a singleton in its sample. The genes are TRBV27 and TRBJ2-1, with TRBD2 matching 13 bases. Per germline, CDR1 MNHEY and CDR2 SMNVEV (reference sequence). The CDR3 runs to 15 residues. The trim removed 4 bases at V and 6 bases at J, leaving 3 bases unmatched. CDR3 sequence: CASSYRTSGSNEQFF. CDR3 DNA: TGTGCCAGCAGTTATCGGACTAGCGGGAGCAATGAGCAGTTCTTC.

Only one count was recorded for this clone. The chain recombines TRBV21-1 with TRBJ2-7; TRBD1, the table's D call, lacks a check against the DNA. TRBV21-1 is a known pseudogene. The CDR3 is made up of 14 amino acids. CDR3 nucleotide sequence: TGTGCCAGCAGCTCCCGGGACAGGGGCCACGAGCAGTACTTC. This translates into CASSSRDRGHEQYF.

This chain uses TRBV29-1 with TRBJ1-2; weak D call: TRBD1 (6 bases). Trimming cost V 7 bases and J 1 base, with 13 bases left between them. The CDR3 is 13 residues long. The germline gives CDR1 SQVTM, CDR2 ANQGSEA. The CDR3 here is CSAPQGSNYGYTF. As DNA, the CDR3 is TGCAGCGCTCCACAGGGTAGTAACTATGGCTACACCTTC.

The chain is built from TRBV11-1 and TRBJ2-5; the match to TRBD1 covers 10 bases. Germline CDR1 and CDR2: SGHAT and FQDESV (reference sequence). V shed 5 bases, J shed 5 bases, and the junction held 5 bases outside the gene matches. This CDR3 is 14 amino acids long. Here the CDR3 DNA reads TGTGCCAGCAGCCGGGGACAGGGGAGGGAGACCCAGTACTTC. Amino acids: CASSRGQGRETQYF.

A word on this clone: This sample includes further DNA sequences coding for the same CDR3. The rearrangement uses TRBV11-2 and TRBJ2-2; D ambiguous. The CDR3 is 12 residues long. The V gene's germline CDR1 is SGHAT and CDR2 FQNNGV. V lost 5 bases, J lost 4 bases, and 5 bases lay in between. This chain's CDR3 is CASSSVTGELFF. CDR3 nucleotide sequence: TGTGCCAGCAGCAGCGTCACCGGGGAGCTGTTTTTT.

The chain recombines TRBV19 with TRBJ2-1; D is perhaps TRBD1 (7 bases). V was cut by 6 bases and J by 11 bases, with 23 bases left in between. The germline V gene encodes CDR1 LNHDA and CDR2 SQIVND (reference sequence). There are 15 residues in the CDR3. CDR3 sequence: CASSQGGTAGSKQFF. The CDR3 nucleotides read TGTGCCAGTAGCCAGGGGGGTACTGCGGGGAGCAAGCAGTTCTTC. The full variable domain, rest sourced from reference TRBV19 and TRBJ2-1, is DGGITQSPKYLFRKEGQNVTLSCEQNLNHDAMYWYRQDPGQGLRLIYYSQIVNDFQKGDIAEGYSVSREKKESFPLTVTSAQKNPTAFYLCASSQGGTAGSKQFFGPGTRLTVL.

CDR3 sequence: CASRTDRDRWSEQFF. The CDR3 region has the DNA TGCGCCAGCAGGACGGACCGGGACAGGTGGTCTGAGCAGTTCTTC. This rearrangement joins TRBV5-1 to TRBJ2-1; TRBD1 agrees at 8 bases. CDR3 length equals 15 residues. Germline values: CDR1 SGHRS, CDR2 YFSETQ. The J segment lost 9 bases and the V segment lost 5 bases, leaving 13 bases of the junction unmatched.

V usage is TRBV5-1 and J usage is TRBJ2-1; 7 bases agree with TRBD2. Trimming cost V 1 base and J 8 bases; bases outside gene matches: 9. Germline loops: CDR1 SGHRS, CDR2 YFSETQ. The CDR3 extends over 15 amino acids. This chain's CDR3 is CASSLWSNREDEQFF. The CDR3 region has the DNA TGCGCCAGCAGCTTGTGGTCGAATCGGGAGGATGAGCAGTTCTTC.

DNA of the CDR3: TGTGCCAGCAGCCAATCCTTGGAGGGAATTGCCCAGCATTTT. It specifies CASSQSLEGIAQHF. This rearrangement joins TRBV4-2 to TRBJ1-5; D not certain. The CDR3 sequence is 14 residues long. V lost 2 bases and J lost 11, with 16 bases in between. CDR1 and CDR2 from the germline V gene are LGHNA and YNFKEQ.

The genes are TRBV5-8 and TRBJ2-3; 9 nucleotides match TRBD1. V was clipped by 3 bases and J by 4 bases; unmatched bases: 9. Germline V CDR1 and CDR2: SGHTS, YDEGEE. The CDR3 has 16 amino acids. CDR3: CASSSLPGQGSDTQYF. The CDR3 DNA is TGTGCCAGCAGCTCCCTCCCCGGACAGGGGTCAGATACGCAGTATTTT.

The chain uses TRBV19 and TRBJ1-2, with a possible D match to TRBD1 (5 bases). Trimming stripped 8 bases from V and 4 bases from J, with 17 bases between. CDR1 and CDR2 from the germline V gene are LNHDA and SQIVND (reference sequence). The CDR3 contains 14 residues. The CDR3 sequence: CASQHTLGGYGYTF. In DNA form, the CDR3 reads TGTGCCAGTCAGCATACGCTGGGGGGCTATGGCTACACCTTC.

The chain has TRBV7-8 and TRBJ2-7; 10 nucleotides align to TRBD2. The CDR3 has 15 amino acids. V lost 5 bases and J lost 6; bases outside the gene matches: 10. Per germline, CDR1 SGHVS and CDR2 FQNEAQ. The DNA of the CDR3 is TGTGCCAGCAGCGGTCGAGCACTAGCGGGAAGCGAGCAGTACTTC. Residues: CASSGRALAGSEQYF. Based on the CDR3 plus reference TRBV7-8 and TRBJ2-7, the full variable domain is GAGVSQSPRYKVAKRGQDVALRCDPISGHVSLFWYQQALGQGPEFLTYFQNEAQLDKSGLPSDRFFAERPEGSVSTLKIQRTQQEDSAVYLCASSGRALAGSEQYFGPGTRLTVT.

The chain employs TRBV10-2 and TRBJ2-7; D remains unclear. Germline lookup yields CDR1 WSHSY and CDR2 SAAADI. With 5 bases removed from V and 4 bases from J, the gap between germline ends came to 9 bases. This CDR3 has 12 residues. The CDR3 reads CASSPPRYEQYF. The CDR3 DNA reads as TGCGCCAGCAGTCCCCCGAGGTACGAGCAGTACTTC.

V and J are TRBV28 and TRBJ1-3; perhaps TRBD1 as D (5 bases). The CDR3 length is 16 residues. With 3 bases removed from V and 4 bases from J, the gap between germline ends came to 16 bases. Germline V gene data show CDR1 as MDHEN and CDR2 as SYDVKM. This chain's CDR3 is CASSLGLLRQGNTIYF. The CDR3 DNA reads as TGTGCCAGCAGTTTGGGGCTTCTCAGACAGGGAAACACCATATATTTT.

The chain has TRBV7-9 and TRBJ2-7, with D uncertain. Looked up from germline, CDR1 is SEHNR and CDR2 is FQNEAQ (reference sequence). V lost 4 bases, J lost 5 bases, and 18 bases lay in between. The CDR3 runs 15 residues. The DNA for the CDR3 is TGTGCCAGCAGCTCCCCGGTACCTTGGGCCCACGAGCAGTACTTC. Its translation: CASSSPVPWAHEQYF.

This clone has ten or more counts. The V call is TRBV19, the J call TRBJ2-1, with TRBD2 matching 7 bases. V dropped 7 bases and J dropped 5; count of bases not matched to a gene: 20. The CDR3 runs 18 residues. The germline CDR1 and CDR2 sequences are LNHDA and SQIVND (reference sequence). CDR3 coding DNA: TGTGCCAGTACCCCGGGACTAAAGCATCCCCCCCGAAACAATGAGCAGTTCTTC. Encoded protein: CASTPGLKHPPRNNEQFF.

CDR3 protein: CASSDSGTRNDEQFF. CDR3 nucleotide sequence: TGCGCCAGCAGTGATTCAGGGACTAGGAATGATGAGCAGTTCTTC. The rearrangement joins TRBV10-1 to TRBJ2-1; 8 bases agree with TRBD2. V gave up 3 bases and J gave up 8 bases; unmatched junction bases: 9. The CDR3 is made up of 15 amino acids. Germline CDR1 WNHNN, CDR2 SYGVQD (reference sequence).

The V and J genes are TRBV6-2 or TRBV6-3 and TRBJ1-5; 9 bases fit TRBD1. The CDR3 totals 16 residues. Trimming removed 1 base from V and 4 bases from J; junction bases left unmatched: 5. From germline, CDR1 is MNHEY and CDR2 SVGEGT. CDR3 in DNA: TGTGCCAGCAGTTACTTCACAGGGGGCGAAAATCAGCCCCAGCATTTT. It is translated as CASSYFTGGENQPQHF.